What follows are 9 T cell receptor beta chains derived from one specimen sequenced in a study of blood T cell repertoires in COVID-19. Profiled with immunoSEQ multiplex PCR; TCRdb holds only in-frame clones, not every one. The repertoire holds about 370,000 clones, with roughly 89% as singletons. The sequencing input was peripheral blood. These receptors were collected from a man in his late teens or twenties with active or convalescent COVID-19.

This clone was counted once. The V gene is TRBV19, the J gene TRBJ2-5; 10 bases line up with TRBD2. Germline CDR1 and CDR2: LNHDA and SQIVND (reference sequence). The CDR3 length is 15 residues. With V trimmed by 4 bases and J by 5 bases, 7 bases remained unmatched. For the CDR3, the DNA is TGTGCCAGTAGTAAAGCTAGCGGGAGCTCTGAGACCCAGTACTTC. Translated: CASSKASGSSETQYF.

The V call is TRBV11-2, the J call TRBJ2-7; D gene ambiguous. CDR3 length equals 14 residues. Germline assignment: CDR1 SGHAT and CDR2 FQNNGV. Between the trimmed V and J ends, which lost 5 bases and 1 base, there was a span of 12 bases. The CDR3 DNA reads TGTGCCAGCAGCCCTGCTGGCAGTTCCTACGAGCAGTACTTC. It codes for CASSPAGSSYEQYF.

The chain recombines TRBV5-1 with TRBJ2-5, with D unclear. Looked up from germline, CDR1 is SGHRS and CDR2 is YFSETQ. The CDR3 sequence is 13 residues long. The germline V and J ends were trimmed by 4 bases and 3 bases, with 10 bases remaining between them. The CDR3 DNA reads TGCGCCAGCAGCCTCCTAGGCGAAGAGACCCAGTACTTC. Encoded protein: CASSLLGEETQYF. Filled out from reference TRBV5-1 and TRBJ2-5, the complete variable domain reads KAGVTQTPRYLIKTRGQQVTLSCSPISGHRSVSWYQQTPGQGLQFLFEYFSETQRNKGNFPGRFSGRQFSNSRSEMNVSTLELGDSALYLCASSLLGEETQYFGPGTRLLVL.

V is TRBV7-9 and J is TRBJ2-7; 7 bases are a match to TRBD2. The CDR3 loop spans 13 amino acids. The V and J ends lost 3 bases and 7 bases, in that order; junction bases with no gene match: 6. Per the germline V gene, CDR1 is SEHNR and CDR2 is FQNEAQ (reference sequence). The CDR3 region has the DNA TGTGCCAGCAGCTTCCTAGCGGCGGGGGAGCAGTACTTC. It codes for CASSFLAAGEQYF.

The chain is built from TRBV27 and TRBJ1-2; 12 positions agree with TRBD1. This CDR3 comprises 14 residues. Germline-derived CDR1 and CDR2 are MNHEY and SMNVEV (reference sequence). V gave up 6 bases and J gave up 7 bases; unmatched junction bases: 6. CDR3: CASSPGTGGAGYTF. The CDR3 region has the DNA TGTGCCAGCAGCCCCGGGACAGGGGGCGCTGGCTACACCTTC.

The genes are TRBV9 and TRBJ1-5, with no clear D. CDR3 length: 14 residues. V was trimmed by 0 bases and J by 6 bases, leaving 10 bases between them. The germline V gene encodes CDR1 SGDLS and CDR2 YYNGEE. CDR3 bases: TGTGCCAGCAGCGTAGGAACAAGTGGTCAGCCCCAGCATTTT. As protein: CASSVGTSGQPQHF.

The rearrangement links TRBV2 to TRBJ1-1; the D is unclear. CDR3 length equals 15 residues. CDR1 SNHLY and CDR2 FYNNEI come from the germline V gene. Between the trimmed V and J ends, which lost 8 bases and 2 bases, there was a span of 18 bases. The CDR3 sequence: CASASSRGSNTEAFF. CDR3 nucleotide sequence: TGTGCCAGCGCCTCTTCCCGGGGATCTAACACTGAAGCTTTCTTT.

V and J are TRBV9 and TRBJ2-6, with D possibly being TRBD1 (5 bases). With 3 bases removed from V and 2 bases from J, the gap between germline ends came to 9 bases. Germline V CDR1 and CDR2: SGDLS, YYNGEE. The CDR3 sequence is 15 residues long. Written as DNA, the CDR3 is TGTGCCAGCAGCGGGCAGGGCCCTGGGGCCAACGTCCTGACTTTC. Protein product: CASSGQGPGANVLTF.

The chain combines TRBV7-9 with TRBJ2-7; 10 bases fit TRBD2. CDR1 is SEHNR and CDR2 is FQNEAQ in the germline V gene (reference sequence). This CDR3 contains 16 residues. With 4 bases clipped from V and 2 bases from J, the junction kept 8 bases outside the gene matches. In DNA, the CDR3 is TGTGCCAGCAGCTCCGGGACTAGCGCCATACCCTACGAGCAGTACTTC. Protein product: CASSSGTSAIPYEQYF.